This T cell receptor beta chain comes out of a study of vaccination effects on CD4 cells after COVID-19. The wider study: ViraFEST expansion of antigen-specific CD4+ T cells with viral peptide pools preceded sequencing.

Clones were read by immunoSEQ multiplex PCR, and TCRdb kept only the in-frame ones, dropping some. The sample lists more than 30,000 clones, 65% to 85% occurring once. A word on this clone: The antigen is unknown.

At the end of roughly ten days of culture, CD4+ T cells were isolated. A half-medium replacement with IL-2 medium was carried out on days 3 and 7. This sequence originates from a human donor who received a COVID-19 vaccine. The sample here was CD4+ T cells from PBMCs cultured without peptide, taken before COVID-19 vaccination.

This chain's CDR3 is CASSFRTANSPLHF. The CDR3 region has the DNA TGTGCCAGCAGCTTTCGGACAGCGAATTCACCCCTCCACTTT. The chain combines TRBV7-2 with TRBJ1-6; TRBD1 is a possible D gene (6 bases). This CDR3 is 14 amino acids long. Per the germline V gene, CDR1 is SGHTA and CDR2 is FQGNSA. V lost 3 bases and J lost 7, with 10 bases in between.